The T cell receptor (beta chain) under discussion was sequenced for a study of T cells after yellow fever vaccination. There are a few counts of this clonotype. Each CDR3 protein is one row after TCRdb ran MiXCR on the 5' RACE reads. This table holds roughly 180,000 distinct CDR3 sequences, about 6% found once. This specimen consisted of CD4+ T cells sorted from PBMCs, obtained on the day of the first yellow fever vaccination. The clonotype was recovered from a man younger than 35 who received the YFV17D yellow fever vaccine.

DNA for the CDR3: TGTGCCAGCAGTTTACTGGCAGGGGCTACGCGGCCCCAGCATTTT. Protein sequence: CASSLLAGATRPQHF. The chain carries TRBV12-3 or TRBV12-4 and TRBJ1-5, with a weak D call TRBD1 (6 bases). There are 15 residues in the CDR3. V gave up 2 bases and J gave up 9 bases, with 17 bases separating them.